This paragraph reports one TCR beta chain. What it recognizes is unknown. PCR involved 60 Vbeta and 13 Jbeta primers. The repertoire was sequenced with immunoSEQ multiplex PCR; TCRdb's copy has only in-frame clones and lacks some. This table holds some 120,000 clones, approximately 78% found once. This sample was included in a study of cytomegalovirus exposure and HLA in healthy donors. Notes on the study in general: HLA restriction was apparent for most CMV-associated TCR beta chains in a later analysis. It has been reported that TCR beta sequences accurately predicted the HLA-A and HLA-B alleles of most subjects. There were fewer than 200 TCR beta chains listed as cytomegalovirus-associated. An analysis done earlier found most TCR beta V segments productive about 90% or about 30% of the time.

Germline CDR1 and CDR2: SGHRS and YFSETQ. This CDR3 is built from 14 residues. V trimming: 4 bases; J trimming: 10 bases; junction bases outside the gene matches: 10. The rearrangement links TRBV5-1 to TRBJ1-2, with 10 bases lining up with TRBD1. This receptor was taken from a woman between 25 and 40 years old in good health and CMV-seronegative. Sequences were obtained from PBMCs. Here the CDR3 DNA reads TGCGCCAGCAGCCCCAGACAGGGGGCGGGTGTCTACACCTTC. Translating gives CASSPRQGAGVYTF.